This TCR beta chain is from a study of T cell responses to AZD1222 COVID-19 vaccine. Study results and limitations: Spike-specific TCR breadth and depth were elevated following two AZD1222 doses. Targeting of unmutated variant regions was reportedly seen in nearly half of spike-specific TCRs. The span of vaccine-associated CD4 TCRs extended across spike, with dominance at 160-218 and 743-854.

V shed 5 bases and J 11 bases; nucleotides not matched to a gene: 5. The CDR3 totals 12 residues. In germline, CDR1 is LNHDA, CDR2 SQIVND (reference sequence). Concerning this clone: Its antigen is still unknown.

Sequenced by immunoSEQ multiplex PCR; TCRdb stores in-frame clones only, minus some. The sample includes about 120,000 clones, over 75% of them seen just once. This specimen was peripheral blood, taken on day 0 of MenACWY control vaccination. This clonotype was sampled from an adult in good health. This rearrangement joins TRBV19 to TRBJ1-1; 10 positions agree with TRBD1. This CDR3 reads CASSPRQGAAFF. CDR3 coding DNA: TGTGCCAGTAGTCCGCGACAGGGGGCGGCTTTCTTT.